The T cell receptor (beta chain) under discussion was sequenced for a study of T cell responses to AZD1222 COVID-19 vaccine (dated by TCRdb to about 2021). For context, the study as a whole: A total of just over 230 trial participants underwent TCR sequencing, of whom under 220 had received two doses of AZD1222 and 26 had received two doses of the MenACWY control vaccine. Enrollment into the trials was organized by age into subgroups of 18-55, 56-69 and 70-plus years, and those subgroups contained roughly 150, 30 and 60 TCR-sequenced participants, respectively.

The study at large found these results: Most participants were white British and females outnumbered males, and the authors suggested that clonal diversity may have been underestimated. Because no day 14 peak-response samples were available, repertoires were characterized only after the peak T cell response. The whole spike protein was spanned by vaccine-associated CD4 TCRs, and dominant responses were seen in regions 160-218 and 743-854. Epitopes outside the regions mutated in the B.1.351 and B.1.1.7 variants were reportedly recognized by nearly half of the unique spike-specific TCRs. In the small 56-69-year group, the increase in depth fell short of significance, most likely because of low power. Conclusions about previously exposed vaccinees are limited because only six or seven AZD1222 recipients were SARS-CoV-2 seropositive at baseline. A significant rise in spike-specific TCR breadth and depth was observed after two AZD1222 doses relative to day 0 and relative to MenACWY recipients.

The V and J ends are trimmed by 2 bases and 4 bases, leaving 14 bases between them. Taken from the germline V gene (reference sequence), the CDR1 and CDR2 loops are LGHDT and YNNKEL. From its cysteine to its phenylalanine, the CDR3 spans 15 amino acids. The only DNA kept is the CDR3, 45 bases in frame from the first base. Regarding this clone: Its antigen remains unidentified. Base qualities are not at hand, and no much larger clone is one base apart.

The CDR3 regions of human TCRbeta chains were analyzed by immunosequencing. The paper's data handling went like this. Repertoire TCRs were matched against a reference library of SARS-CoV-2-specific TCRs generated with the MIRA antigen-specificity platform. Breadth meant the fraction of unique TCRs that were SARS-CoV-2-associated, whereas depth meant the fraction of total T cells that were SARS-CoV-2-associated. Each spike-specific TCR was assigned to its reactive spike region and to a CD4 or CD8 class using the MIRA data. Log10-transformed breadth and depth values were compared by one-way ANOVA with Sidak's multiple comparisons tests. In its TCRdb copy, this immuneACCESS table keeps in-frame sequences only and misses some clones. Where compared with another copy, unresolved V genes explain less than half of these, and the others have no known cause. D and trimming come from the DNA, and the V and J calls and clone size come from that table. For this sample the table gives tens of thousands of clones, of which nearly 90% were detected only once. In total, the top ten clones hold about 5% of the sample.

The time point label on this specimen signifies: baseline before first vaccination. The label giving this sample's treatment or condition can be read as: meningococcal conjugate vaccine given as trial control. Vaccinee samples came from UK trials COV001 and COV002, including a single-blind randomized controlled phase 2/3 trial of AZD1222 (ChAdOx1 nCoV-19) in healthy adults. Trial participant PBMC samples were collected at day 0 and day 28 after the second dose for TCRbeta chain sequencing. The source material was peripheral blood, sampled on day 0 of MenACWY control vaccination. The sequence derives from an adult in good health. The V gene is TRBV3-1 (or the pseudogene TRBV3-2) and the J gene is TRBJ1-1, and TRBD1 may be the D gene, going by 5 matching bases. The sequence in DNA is TGTGCCAGCAGCCAAAGGGGAGGGCCGGGCACTGAAGCTTTCTTT. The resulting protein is CASSQRGGPGTEAFF.